This TCR beta chain was documented in a study of blood T cell repertoires in COVID-19. In the study overall: Acute and convalescent COVID-19 specimens originated in the United States, Italy and Spain. The cDNA or gDNA used as material had been derived from T cells, B-cell-depleted T cells, or PBMCs.

Per the germline V gene, CDR1 is SNHLY and CDR2 is FYNNEI. CDR3 length equals 15 residues. Trimming removed 3 bases from V and 2 bases from J, with 13 bases in between. Authors' processing steps: Estimation of nucleated cell counts relied on the amplification of reference gene primers. Sequencing was performed with immunoSEQ multiplex PCR; in TCRdb, only in-frame clones are kept and a portion is missing. The DNA gave D and trimming, while V, J and clone size come from that table. The sample carries more than 35,000 clones, about 88% recorded once. This TCR derives from a man between 65 and 80 years old with active COVID-19. The chain combines TRBV2 with TRBJ1-2; a weak D match, TRBD1 (6 bases). The specimen sequenced was peripheral blood. The CDR3 bases are TGTGCCAGCAGTGAGACCAGGGGACGAAACTATGGCTACACCTTC. Protein sequence: CASSETRGRNYGYTF. Full variable domain (missing parts from reference TRBV2 and TRBJ1-2): EPEVTQTPSHQVTQMGQEVILRCVPISNHLYFYWYRQILGQKVEFLVSFYNNEISEKSEIFDDQFSVERPDGSNFTLKIRSTKLEDSAMYFCASSETRGRNYGYTFGSGTRLTVV.